The 9 T cell receptor beta chains listed next were all sequenced from one sample in a study of T-cell memory formation after mild COVID-19. A single record per CDR3 protein comes from TCRdb applying MiXCR to the 5' RACE reads. Of over 70,000 distinct CDR3 sequences listed, about 16% are singletons. Sample: PBMCs or a T cell subset sorted from them (not recorded which). All receptors derive from a young man who had mild COVID-19 (a few samples of this study predate the infection). Cell type and time point are not known.

V usage is TRBV2 and J usage is TRBJ2-3, with 8 positions matching TRBD1. Germline V gives CDR1 SNHLY, CDR2 FYNNEI. The CDR3 has 18 residues. V lost 10 bases to trimming and J lost 2 bases; unmatched junction nucleotides: 20. The CDR3 region is CATDGQGRGDGPTDTQYF. Written as DNA, the CDR3 is TGTGCCACTGACGGACAGGGACGGGGTGATGGGCCCACAGATACGCAGTATTTT.

The V and J genes are TRBV29-1 and TRBJ2-2; TRBD1 matches at 7 bases. Germline V CDR1 and CDR2: SQVTM, ANQGSEA. V was clipped by 6 bases and J by 7 bases; unmatched bases: 5. The CDR3 has 12 amino acids. Here the CDR3 DNA reads TGCAGCGTGAGACAGGGCGGCGGGGAGCTGTTTTTT. Translating gives CSVRQGGGELFF.

The V gene is TRBV20-1, the J gene TRBJ1-2, with D possibly TRBD1 on 6 matching bases. The CDR3 is made up of 13 amino acids. Trimming left V 1 base short and J 4 bases short, with 10 bases between. CDR1 DFQATT and CDR2 SNEGSKA come from the germline V gene (reference sequence). Here the CDR3 DNA reads TGCAGTGCTAGAGGGACGACAGGCTATGGCTACACCTTC. It translates to CSARGTTGYGYTF.

The V and J genes are TRBV7-9 and TRBJ2-5; 7 bases fit TRBD2. J gave up 5 bases and V 6 bases, and 15 bases lay outside the gene matches. Germline V gene data show CDR1 as SEHNR and CDR2 as FQNEAQ (reference sequence). The CDR3 length is 16 residues. The CDR3 loop is CASSKARWEGAETQYF. CDR3 DNA sequence: TGTGCCAGCAGTAAAGCTAGGTGGGAGGGCGCGGAGACCCAGTACTTC.

There are many counts of this clonotype. The chain links TRBV6-5 to TRBJ2-5; D is ambiguous. Germline V gene sequence: CDR1 MNHEY, CDR2 SVGAGI. V was cut by 6 bases and J by 3 bases, with 8 bases left in between. The length of the CDR3 is 12 residues. The CDR3 bases are TGTGCCAGCAGGGGCGCGGAAGAGACCCAGTACTTC. As protein: CASRGAEETQYF.

This clonotype was recorded a few times. The chain employs TRBV7-3 and TRBJ2-3; tentatively, D is TRBD1 (6 bases). This CDR3 has 15 residues. Germline values: CDR1 SGHTA, CDR2 FQGTGA. V gave up 5 bases and J gave up 1 base, with 13 bases separating them. The CDR3 region has the DNA TGTGCCAGCAGCCCCGACAGGTGGGGCACAGATACGCAGTATTTT. The encoded protein is CASSPDRWGTDTQYF.

This clonotype was seen a few times. The V call is TRBV9, the J call TRBJ2-1, with D perhaps TRBD1 or TRBD2 (6 bases each). The CDR3 is made up of 15 amino acids. The germline V and J ends were trimmed by 0 bases and 5 bases, with 12 bases remaining between them. Looked up from germline, CDR1 is SGDLS and CDR2 is YYNGEE. This CDR3 is CASSVGGGHHNEQFF. DNA for the CDR3: TGTGCCAGCAGCGTAGGTGGGGGGCACCACAATGAGCAGTTCTTC.

This clonotype was counted only a few times. V is TRBV7-6 and J is TRBJ1-3; D remains ambiguous. V dropped 5 bases and J dropped 0 bases, with 14 bases sitting between them. CDR3 length equals 16 residues. Germline V CDR1 and CDR2: SGHVS, FNYEAQ. CDR3 residues: CASSPNLYISGNTIYF. CDR3 DNA sequence: TGTGCCAGCAGCCCCAACCTCTATATCTCTGGAAACACCATATATTTT.

This clonotype occurred a few times. The chain carries TRBV7-6 and TRBJ2-7; the match to TRBD1 covers 7 bases. Germline V gene data show CDR1 as SGHVS and CDR2 as FNYEAQ. With V trimmed by 5 bases and J by 0 bases, 7 bases remained unmatched. The CDR3 loop spans 15 amino acids. As DNA, the CDR3 is TGTGCCAGCAGCGCCGGGACAGACTACTCCTACGAGCAGTACGTC. Amino acid sequence: CASSAGTDYSYEQYV.